The rows below give T cell receptor beta chains drawn from one sample of a study of blood T cells in healthy people across ages. TCRdb used MiXCR to reprocess the 5' RACE reads, holding one entry per CDR3 protein. The data contain hundreds of thousands of distinct CDR3 sequences, around a fifth of them singletons. Sequencing input: blood. Receptors originate from a man aged 65 to 85 in good health. CDR3s include the opening cysteine and the closing phenylalanine or tryptophan. D genes are given only for firm matches. Some rows mark clone size as missing; the rest say once, few, many or name a class of expanded clone.

DNA	CDR3	size	D	length	V	J
TGCGCCAGCAGCTTGGACAGGACTGAACTACTGTTTTTT	CASSLDRTELLFF	.	.	13	TRBV5-1	TRBJ1-4
TGCAGTGCTAGACTCCTGGCGGGAGAAATGAATGAGCAGTTCTTC	CSARLLAGEMNEQFF	.	TRBD2	15	TRBV20-1	TRBJ2-1
TGCGCCAGCAGCCAATCCGACAGATCTGGAAACACCATATATTTT	CASSQSDRSGNTIYF	.	.	15	TRBV4-1	TRBJ1-3
TGTGCCAGCAGCGAAGCGGGAGTGATAAATGAGCAGTTCTTC	CASSEAGVINEQFF	many	TRBD2	14	TRBV12-3/TRBV12-4	TRBJ2-1
TGTGCCAGCAGTCTCTTAACCGGGAATGAAAAACTGTTTTTT	CASSLLTGNEKLFF	.	.	14	TRBV2	TRBJ1-4
TGTGCCAGCAGCGATACTAGCGGCCCTCTTGAGACCCAGTACTTC	CASSDTSGPLETQYF	few	TRBD2	15	TRBV9	TRBJ2-5
TGTGCCAGCAGCTTATCGGGACAGGGGTGGGAGACCCAGTACTTC	CASSLSGQGWETQYF	.	TRBD1	15	TRBV7-2	TRBJ2-5
TGTGCCAGCAGTGAGGTAAGAAGCAACGAGCAGTACTTC	CASSEVRSNEQYF	many	.	13	TRBV2	TRBJ2-7
TGTGCCAGCAGCCAGTCGGACAGCTCCTACGAGCAGTACTTC	CASSQSDSSYEQYF	few	.	14	TRBV3-1	TRBJ2-7
TGTGCCAGCAGCGGCCATCAGGGGGCCGTAACTAATGAAAGACTGTTTTTT	CASSGHQGAVTNERLFF	.	TRBD1	17	TRBV9	TRBJ1-4
TGTGCCACCAGCAGAGACAAAGCGGGAGTGCCCGGTGATGAGCAGTTCTTC	CATSRDKAGVPGDEQFF	many	TRBD2	17	TRBV15	TRBJ2-1
TGCGCCAGCAGCTTGGAGAACGGAAGTCTGTACTTC	CASSLENGSLYF	.	.	12	TRBV5-1	TRBJ2-7
TGCAGTGCAAACAAAGGGAGCTCCTACGAGCAGTACTTC	CSANKGSSYEQYF	few	.	13	TRBV20-1	TRBJ2-7
TGCAGCGTCGCGGGGAAGGGGCGCTCCTACAATGAGCAGCTCTTC	CSVAGKGRSYNEQLF	.	.	15	TRBV29-1	TRBJ2-1
TGTGCCAGCAGCTTAGAGGTGGAGACTAATGAAAAACTGTTTTTT	CASSLEVETNEKLFF	.	.	15	TRBV7-9	TRBJ1-4
TGTGCCAGCAGCCGCCCCGATCAGCCCCAGCATTTT	CASSRPDQPQHF	.	.	12	TRBV7-9	TRBJ1-5
TGCAGCGTGAACGGGGCGTGGACAACCAATGAGCAGTTCTTC	CSVNGAWTTNEQFF	.	.	14	TRBV29-1	TRBJ2-1
TGTGCCAGCTCACCGGCGGGACTCGGAGAGGGGCAGTATTTT	CASSPAGLGEGQYF	many	.	14	TRBV18	TRBJ2-3
TGCAGTGCAGCCGGGACTAGCGGGACGCAAGAGACCCAGTACTTC	CSAAGTSGTQETQYF	many	TRBD2	15	TRBV20-1	TRBJ2-5
TGCAGTGCTGTCGAACTAGCGGGAGGGCGCTACGAGCAGTACTTC	CSAVELAGGRYEQYF	few	TRBD2	15	TRBV20-1	TRBJ2-7
TGCAGCGTTGGGACAGGGCCCACTGAAGCTTTCTTT	CSVGTGPTEAFF	many	TRBD1	12	TRBV29-1	TRBJ1-1
TGCAGTGCTCTTAGAACCCCGGGACAGTACAATGAGCAGTTCTTC	CSALRTPGQYNEQFF	.	TRBD1	15	TRBV20-1	TRBJ2-1
TGTGCCAGCAGCTTGGGTAGCGGGAGTCGGGGTGGTGAGCAGTTCTTC	CASSLGSGSRGGEQFF	.	TRBD2	16	TRBV5-6	TRBJ2-1
TGCGCCAGCAGCCCCTACAGGGATGGCTACGAGCAGTACTTC	CASSPYRDGYEQYF	once	.	14	TRBV5-1	TRBJ2-7
TGTGCCAGCAGTTTAGGGGACAGGGGTAGCCCAACTAATGAAAAACTGTTTTTT	CASSLGDRGSPTNEKLFF	.	TRBD1	18	TRBV28	TRBJ1-4
TGTGCCAGCAGCCAGGGATCCTGGAGACAATCAGGAGACACTGAAGCTTTCTTT	CASSQGSWRQSGDTEAFF	few	.	18	TRBV3-1	TRBJ1-1
TGTGCCAGCAGCTTAGCGAGAGGAGAAAAAGCTTTCTTT	CASSLARGEKAFF	.	.	13	TRBV7-2	TRBJ1-1
TGTGCCAGCAGCCACAGGGGTGGCAGCGCCTACGAGCAGTACTTC	CASSHRGGSAYEQYF	.	TRBD1	15	TRBV7-3	TRBJ2-7
TGTGCCAGCAGCCGATTCAGGGCTCAAGAGACCCAGTACTTC	CASSRFRAQETQYF	few	.	14	TRBV5-8	TRBJ2-5
TGTGCCAGCAGCCAAGAGGGTGTCGCCCTAAAAAACATTCAGTACTTC	CASSQEGVALKNIQYF	.	.	16	TRBV3-1	TRBJ2-4
TGTGCCAGCAGTTTATTTTTAGCGGGAAGCACAGATGCGGAGTATTTT	CASSLFLAGSTDAEYF	.	TRBD2	16	TRBV12-3/TRBV12-4	TRBJ2-3
TGTGCCAGCATAGATAGGACAGACCCCTACAATGAGCAGTTCTTC	CASIDRTDPYNEQFF	few	.	15	TRBV28	TRBJ2-1
TGTGCCTGGAGTGTTGGGGGGGTTACCTACGAGCAGTACTTC	CAWSVGGVTYEQYF	few	TRBD2	14	TRBV30	TRBJ2-7
TGTGCCAGCAGCGGAGCGGGAGGGTTTCCCTACGAGCAGTACTTC	CASSGAGGFPYEQYF	.	TRBD2	15	TRBV27	TRBJ2-7
TGTGCCAGCAGCCCCCAGGACAGACCCAATCAGCCCCAGCATTTT	CASSPQDRPNQPQHF	few	.	15	TRBV5-8	TRBJ1-5
TGTGCCATCAGTGAGGGGCAGAACACCGGGGAGCTGTTTTTT	CAISEGQNTGELFF	few	.	14	TRBV10-3	TRBJ2-2